The clone carrying this T cell receptor (beta chain) has just a few counts. Its antigen is unidentified. The data originate from a study of T-cell reconstitution after alpha-beta-depleted transplantation in children. Study-wide points: Some patients' high day-60 TCRbeta diversity was traced to surviving recipient T cells and thymic progenitors.

The CDR3 is 12 amino acids. Germline V gene lookup returns CDR1 DFQATT and CDR2 SNEGSKA (reference sequence). V was pared by 8 bases and J by 4 bases, with 13 bases between. Preparation of the TCRbeta library was carried out with unique molecular identifiers. One entry per CDR3 protein results from TCRdb running MiXCR on the PCR reads. Of 450,000 to 550,000 distinct CDR3 sequences in the sample, 10% to 12% were seen once. This sample comprised PBMCs, mostly from graft donor cells, obtained 180 days after TCRalphabeta/CD19-depleted stem cell transplant. The TCR originated in a female patient aged 2-10 years who had a stem cell transplant for aplastic anemia, so the T cells may come from the graft donor. The gene calls are TRBV20-1 and TRBJ2-3; no reliable D call. In DNA, the CDR3 is TGCAGTCTCCTTGCTCGCGCAGATACGCAGTATTTT. Encoded protein: CSLLARADTQYF.